The 30 T cell receptor beta chains reported below all come from one sample, sequenced in a study of OX40 agonist ivuxolimab in advanced cancers. Assay: immunoSEQ multiplex PCR; the TCRdb copy retains only in-frame clones and omits some. The top ten hold 0.25% to 0.3% of the sample, which has approximately 69,000 clones, approximately 93% seen once. This material consisted of CD4+ or CD8+ T cells sorted from blood, taken in a trial of the OX40 agonist ivuxolimab. These receptors came from an adult with an advanced solid tumor such as melanoma, head and neck, liver or kidney cancer.

The chain has TRBV7-9 and TRBJ2-7, with D uncertain. The CDR3 has 14 residues. The V and J ends lost 3 bases and 6 bases respectively, with 15 bases between them. Germline CDR1 and CDR2: SEHNR and FQNEAQ (reference sequence). DNA of the CDR3: TGTGCCAGCAGCTTGAACGTGGGTAGGGCCGAGCAGTACTTC. Its protein product is CASSLNVGRAEQYF.

V gene TRBV2 combines with J gene TRBJ2-1, with D possibly matching TRBD1 (5 bases). V was cut by 5 bases and J by 0 bases, with 14 bases left in between. This CDR3 is built from 16 residues. Germline assignment: CDR1 SNHLY and CDR2 FYNNEI. The CDR3 DNA is TGTGCCAGCAGTAGGGATGGGGCAGACTCCTACAATGAGCAGTTCTTC. It is translated as CASSRDGADSYNEQFF.

This chain uses TRBV2 with TRBJ2-2, with 8 nucleotides matching TRBD2. With 10 bases clipped from V and 6 bases from J, the junction kept 16 bases outside the gene matches. The CDR3 sequence is 16 residues long. Germline loops: CDR1 SNHLY, CDR2 FYNNEI. CDR3 nucleotide sequence: TGTGCCACCGCCTCCGGGACTAGTTTTAGTCCCGGGGAGCTGTTTTTT. This translates into CATASGTSFSPGELFF.

The chain joins TRBV10-3 to TRBJ1-2; 7 nucleotides line up with TRBD1. The germline CDR1 and CDR2 sequences are ENHRY and SYGVKD. The CDR3 consists of 19 residues. V lost 6 bases to trimming and J lost 2 bases; unmatched junction nucleotides: 21. The CDR3 DNA follows: TGTGCCATCAGCCTGGATCTAATCCGGGACAGAGGAGAAAACTATGGCTACACCTTC. Translation gives CAISLDLIRDRGENYGYTF.

The genes are TRBV19 and TRBJ1-1; D remains unclear. CDR1 LNHDA and CDR2 SQIVND come from the germline V gene (reference sequence). The germline V and J ends were trimmed by 8 bases and 0 bases, with 13 bases remaining between them. This CDR3 has 14 residues. CDR3 amino acids: CASGLDGVNTEAFF. DNA of the CDR3: TGTGCCAGTGGGCTGGACGGGGTGAACACTGAAGCTTTCTTT. The variable domain in full, with the rest retrieved from reference TRBV19 and TRBJ1-1, is DGGITQSPKYLFRKEGQNVTLSCEQNLNHDAMYWYRQDPGQGLRLIYYSQIVNDFQKGDIAEGYSVSREKKESFPLTVTSAQKNPTAFYLCASGLDGVNTEAFFGQGTRLTVV.

V usage is TRBV19 and J usage is TRBJ1-2; D is undetermined. The germline V gene encodes CDR1 LNHDA and CDR2 SQIVND (reference sequence). The CDR3 consists of 13 residues. V was shortened by 5 bases and J by 7 bases, with 14 bases between the two germline ends. CDR3: CASSPTSWGGYTF. The CDR3 coding sequence is TGTGCCAGTAGTCCGACTTCCTGGGGTGGCTACACCTTC.

The chain uses TRBV5-5 and TRBJ2-7; 7 bases map to TRBD2. Germline V CDR1 and CDR2: SGHKS, YYEKEE (reference sequence). The CDR3 has 15 amino acids. The junction had 7 bases not matched to a gene; V was cut back by 1 base and J by 3 bases. CDR3 protein: CASSLISGPLYEQYF. In DNA, the CDR3 is TGTGCCAGCAGCTTGATTAGCGGGCCCCTCTACGAGCAGTACTTC.

A remark on this clone: It is unclear where the CDR3 begins or ends on the DNA, so no DNA is shown, and the CDR3 is as TCRdb lists it. This chain uses TRBV6-1 with TRBJ1-1; TRBD1, the D gene given by the table, was not confirmed from the DNA. The CDR3 adds up to 13 amino acids, both ends counted. Germline V CDR1 and CDR2: MNHNS, SASEGT. The CDR3 sequence: CASSFGQGTEAFF.

The V gene is TRBV12-5, the J gene TRBJ2-5, with 7 bases lining up with TRBD2. Germline CDR1 and CDR2: LGHNT and FRNRAP. Unmatched junction bases numbered 4, after V lost 6 bases and J lost 3 bases. CDR3 length: 13 residues. For the CDR3, the DNA is TGTGCTAGTGGGGCTAGCGGAAAAGAGACCCAGTACTTC. Amino acids: CASGASGKETQYF.

CDR3 amino acids: CASSEDSGRSPYEQYF. CDR3 bases: TGTGCCAGCAGCGAGGATAGCGGGAGAAGTCCCTACGAGCAGTACTTC. This chain uses TRBV11-2 with TRBJ2-7; the match to TRBD2 covers 9 bases. The CDR3 extends over 16 amino acids. CDR1 SGHAT and CDR2 FQNNGV come from the germline V gene. V trimming: 5 bases; J trimming: 2 bases; junction bases outside the gene matches: 10.

The count of this clone is one. The J gene is TRBJ2-1, the V gene TRBV20-1; the D gene is possibly TRBD2 (5 bases). The CDR3 has 11 amino acids. V was pared by 3 bases and J by 7 bases, with 7 bases between. The V gene's germline CDR1 is DFQATT and CDR2 SNEGSKA (reference sequence). CDR3: CSARRVNEQFF. The CDR3, as DNA: TGCAGTGCTAGGCGGGTGAATGAGCAGTTCTTC.

V gene TRBV4-1 combines with J gene TRBJ2-3; D is ambiguous. The CDR3 is made up of 17 amino acids. Trimming pared 4 bases from V and 1 base from J, leaving 18 bases between. From germline, CDR1 is MGHRA and CDR2 YSYEKL. CDR3 amino acids: CASSLLGPWLGTDTQYF. CDR3 DNA sequence: TGCGCCAGCAGCCTCTTAGGCCCCTGGCTGGGCACAGATACGCAGTATTTT.

This clone came up a few times. The chain uses TRBV7-9 and TRBJ1-3; no clear D gene. Germline CDR1 reads SEHNR; CDR2 reads FQNEAQ (reference sequence). V was pared by 2 bases and J by 0 bases, with 8 bases between. This CDR3 has 15 residues. The CDR3 nucleotides are TGTGCCAGCAGCTTACTTGGTTTCTCTGGAAACACCATATATTTT. Translated: CASSLLGFSGNTIYF.

V is TRBV7-2 and J is TRBJ2-3; 13 nucleotides match TRBD2. J was trimmed by 4 bases and V by 4 bases; bases with no gene match: 5. Germline CDR1 reads SGHTA; CDR2 reads FQGNSA. This CDR3 spans 16 amino acids. The CDR3 DNA reads TGTGCCAGCAGCTCAAAACTAGCGGGAGGGTCAGATACGCAGTATTTT. Translating gives CASSSKLAGGSDTQYF.

V and J are TRBV25-1 and TRBJ1-5; 7 bases are shared with TRBD1. The CDR3 has 14 residues. V dropped 1 base and J dropped 4; count of bases not matched to a gene: 1. Germline V gives CDR1 MGHDK, CDR2 SYGVNS. CDR3 nucleotide sequence: TGTGCCAGCAGTGAATCAGGGGGTAATCAGCCCCAGCATTTT. Its translation is CASSESGGNQPQHF.

The V call is TRBV5-6, the J call TRBJ2-3; 7 bases fit TRBD2. Per germline, CDR1 SGHDT and CDR2 YYEEEE. CDR3 length equals 16 residues. J was trimmed by 0 bases and V by 2 bases; bases with no gene match: 6. Here the CDR3 reads CASSLGPSGSTDTQYF. Here the CDR3 DNA reads TGTGCCAGCAGCTTAGGTCCTAGCGGTAGCACAGATACGCAGTATTTT.

The gene calls are TRBV27 and TRBJ2-2; 11 bases map to TRBD2. Germline V CDR1 and CDR2: MNHEY, SMNVEV (reference sequence). This CDR3 spans 16 amino acids. V lost 3 bases to trimming and J lost 5 bases; unmatched junction nucleotides: 5. CDR3 amino acids: CASSLTSGMVTGELFF. CDR3 coding DNA: TGTGCCAGCAGTTTGACTAGCGGGATGGTGACCGGGGAGCTGTTTTTT.

The genes are TRBV6-1 and TRBJ2-3; D uncertain. The CDR3 has 15 residues. Germline CDR1 reads MNHNS; CDR2 reads SASEGT. Between the trimmed V and J ends, which lost 5 bases and 3 bases, there was a span of 15 bases. The DNA of the CDR3 is TGTGCCAGCAGTTTTGACGGCTCGGCGACAGATACGCAGTATTTT. Translation gives CASSFDGSATDTQYF.

J is TRBJ1-5 and V is TRBV6-1, with D perhaps TRBD1 (5 bases). CDR1 MNHNS and CDR2 SASEGT come from the germline V gene. The V and J ends lost 0 bases and 3 bases respectively, with 9 bases between them. The CDR3 runs 15 residues. The CDR3 DNA reads as TGTGCCAGCAGTGAAGCGGGGGGTGTCAATCAGCCCCAGCATTTT. Translated: CASSEAGGVNQPQHF.

In this sample, this clone turned up once. J is TRBJ2-1 and V is TRBV2, with D possibly TRBD2 on 5 matching bases. The CDR3 sequence is 15 residues long. Per the germline V gene, CDR1 is SNHLY and CDR2 is FYNNEI. The V end was cut by 6 bases, the J end by 5 bases, with 17 bases between. CDR3 sequence reads: CASRAPGAGDNEQFF. The CDR3, as DNA: TGTGCCAGCAGGGCGCCGGGCGCGGGCGACAATGAGCAGTTCTTC.

The gene calls are TRBV2 and TRBJ2-5; 10 bases agree with TRBD1. CDR3 length: 14 residues. V lost 6 bases to trimming and J lost 4 bases; unmatched junction nucleotides: 5. Germline CDR1 and CDR2: SNHLY and FYNNEI. CDR3 nucleotides: TGTGCCAGCAGCCCCGGGACAGGGGTAGAGACCCAGTACTTC. This encodes CASSPGTGVETQYF.

V gene TRBV27 combines with J gene TRBJ2-7, with 8 positions matching TRBD2. Germline assignment: CDR1 MNHEY and CDR2 SMNVEV (reference sequence). Losses at the gene ends were 0 bases for V and 6 bases for J; bases not matched to a gene: 13. The CDR3 totals 17 residues. The DNA of the CDR3 is TGTGCCAGCAGTTTATCGGTCGGGGGGGACCTTCGCCGCGAGCAGTACTTC. It yields the protein CASSLSVGGDLRREQYF.

The rearrangement joins TRBV6-1 to TRBJ2-1; either TRBD1 or TRBD2 may supply D (5 bases each). The germline CDR1 and CDR2 sequences are MNHNS and SASEGT. Trimming removed 3 bases from V and 6 bases from J, with 18 bases in between. This CDR3 comprises 16 residues. The CDR3 sequence: CASSDQGTSGRNEQFF. The CDR3 DNA reads as TGTGCCAGCAGTGATCAAGGGACGAGCGGACGCAATGAGCAGTTCTTC.

This clone came up once. This chain uses TRBV28 with TRBJ2-3; D ambiguous. Trimming took off 1 base at V and 12 bases at J, with 23 bases between the two ends. Germline CDR1 reads MDHEN; CDR2 reads SYDVKM. This CDR3 contains 16 residues. The CDR3 protein is CASSLFRLGTAPSQYF. The CDR3 DNA reads TGTGCCAGCAGTTTATTCCGGCTTGGTACAGCCCCCTCCCAGTATTTT.

This chain uses TRBV19 with TRBJ2-2, with D uncertain. From germline, CDR1 is LNHDA and CDR2 SQIVND (reference sequence). The V end lost 1 base, the J end lost 8 bases, and 11 bases lay between the germline ends. This CDR3 comprises 14 residues. The CDR3 loop reads CASSIGLGLGELFF. The CDR3 DNA sequence: TGTGCCAGTAGTATAGGTTTGGGATTGGGGGAGCTGTTTTTT.

This chain uses TRBV5-1 with TRBJ1-1; 7 nucleotides line up with TRBD1. Trimming at V came to 7 bases and at J to 7 bases, leaving 19 bases not matched to a gene. CDR1 and CDR2 (germline): SGHRS, YFSETQ. This CDR3 has 16 residues. CDR3: CASSPPIRGTADEAFF. CDR3 DNA: TGCGCCAGCTCCCCCCCCATCCGCGGGACAGCAGATGAAGCTTTCTTT. The full variable domain, in which reference TRBV5-1 and TRBJ1-1 provide the parts outside the CDR3, is KAGVTQTPRYLIKTRGQQVTLSCSPISGHRSVSWYQQTPGQGLQFLFEYFSETQRNKGNFPGRFSGRQFSNSRSEMNVSTLELGDSALYLCASSPPIRGTADEAFFGQGTRLTVV.

This chain joins TRBV5-5 and TRBJ1-5; 9 bases match TRBD1. This CDR3 region has 16 residues. Germline trimming cut 2 bases from V and 4 bases from J; bases unmatched to any gene: 7. In germline, CDR1 is SGHKS, CDR2 YYEKEE (reference sequence). CDR3 sequence reads: CASSFIPGTGNQPQHF. CDR3 sequence (DNA): TGTGCCAGCAGCTTCATCCCCGGGACAGGGAATCAGCCCCAGCATTTT.

The V and J genes are TRBV27 and TRBJ1-3, with 7 nucleotides matching TRBD1. CDR3 length equals 13 residues. Trimming removed 7 bases from V and 2 bases from J; junction bases left unmatched: 2. Germline V gives CDR1 MNHEY, CDR2 SMNVEV (reference sequence). The DNA of the CDR3 is TGTGCCAGCACTACAGGGGCTGGAAACACCATATATTTT. Residues: CASTTGAGNTIYF.

The genes are TRBV5-4 and TRBJ1-2; D not resolved. The length of the CDR3 is 18 residues. Germline CDR1 and CDR2: SGHNT and YYREEE (reference sequence). Deletions cut 5 bases from V and 0 bases from J, with 23 bases between. The CDR3 here is CASRSRPFQTVANYGYTF. In nucleotides, the CDR3 is TGTGCCAGCAGATCTCGTCCCTTCCAAACGGTCGCTAACTATGGCTACACCTTC.

The chain is built from TRBV6-5 and TRBJ1-2; a weak D match, TRBD1 (5 bases). Germline V gene data show CDR1 as MNHEY and CDR2 as SVGAGI. Trimming stripped 6 bases from V and 7 bases from J, with 18 bases between. The CDR3 sequence is 14 residues long. The CDR3 loop reads CASRPTLRVSGYTF. As DNA, the CDR3 is TGTGCCAGCAGGCCAACACTCAGGGTTTCTGGCTACACCTTC.